This section outlines one T cell receptor (beta chain) sequence together with its context. The antigen is undetermined. This record belongs to a study of T cell responses to AZD1222 COVID-19 vaccine. Study observations and caveats: Spike-specific TCRs gained breadth and depth after people received two AZD1222 doses. Across the whole spike, CD4 TCRs peaked at regions 160-218 and 743-854. Seropositivity was recorded at baseline in only a handful of AZD1222 recipients. The peak T cell response came first, and repertoires were sampled only after it.

CDR3 length: 13 amino acids. Per germline, CDR1 GTSNPN and CDR2 SVGIG (reference sequence). V lost 1 base and J 7 bases, leaving 14 bases between the germline ends. Repertoires were generated with immunoSEQ multiplex PCR, while TCRdb's copy carries only in-frame clones and drops some. The sample shows around 110,000 clones, more than 75% of them seen only once. The starting material was peripheral blood, obtained on day 0 of AZD1222 vaccination. The receptor was derived from an adult in good health. V usage is TRBV30 and J usage is TRBJ2-7; D ambiguous. CDR3 residues: CAWSAWTAREQYF. CDR3 coding DNA: TGTGCCTGGAGTGCCTGGACGGCGCGGGAGCAGTACTTC.